Listed below are T cell receptor beta chains from one sample, sequenced in a study of CD4+ T cells in melanoma. The table came from immunoSEQ multiplex PCR; TCRdb's copy has only in-frame clones and leaves some out. The sample comprises 6,000 to 8,500 clones, approximately 66% of which are singletons, and 22% rests with the top ten. Sequencing was performed on cells from a culture (not recorded whether cultured in vitro). The receptors shown here come from a human donor with melanoma. The CDR3 runs from the conserved cysteine through the conserved F or W. A D gene is named only where the DNA matches it firmly. Only some rows state a clone size, as once, few, many or a class for expanded clones.

v_call	j_call	d_call	clone_size	cdr3_nt	cdr3_aa
TRBV18	TRBJ2-7	-	-	TGTGCCAGCTCACCCGCGGGAAGCGACGAGCAGTACTTC	CASSPAGSDEQYF
TRBV2	TRBJ2-5	TRBD2	-	TGTGCCACCTTAGCCCCAGCGGGGGGGCACGAGACCCAGTACTTC	CATLAPAGGHETQYF
TRBV10-3	TRBJ1-1	-	-	TGTGCCATCAGCCAACGGGCGCAGAGAGATACTGAAGCTTTCTTT	CAISQRAQRDTEAFF
TRBV24-1	TRBJ2-6	-	-	TGTGCCACCCTCTCCACTAGGGACGCTGGGGCCAACGTCCTGACTTTC	CATLSTRDAGANVLTF
TRBV9	TRBJ2-7	-	-	TGTGCCAGCAGCGTAGGAGGGGCAGGAGAATACGAGCAGTACTTC	CASSVGGAGEYEQYF
TRBV27	TRBJ2-7	TRBD1	-	TGTGCCAGCAGTTTATCTGGACAGGGGAGGATCTACGAGCAGTACTTC	CASSLSGQGRIYEQYF
TRBV5-6	TRBJ2-1	-	-	TGTGCCAGCAGCTTGGGAGGGGGGCCCAATGAGCAGTTCTTC	CASSLGGGPNEQFF
TRBV4-1	TRBJ2-1	TRBD1	-	TGCGCCAGCAGCCAAACCCGTCGCTTAAGGACAGGGAGCAATGAGCAGTTCTTC	CASSQTRRLRTGSNEQFF
TRBV19	TRBJ2-1	-	-	TGTGCCAGTAGTATGGGGTACAATGAGCAGTTCTTC	CASSMGYNEQFF
TRBV27	TRBJ1-2	-	-	TGTGCCAGCAGGAGATGGGGGGATGGCTACACCTTC	CASRRWGDGYTF
TRBV27	TRBJ2-1	TRBD1	medium-sized	TGTGCCAGCATGGGACAGGGTGGAAATGAGCAGTTCTTC	CASMGQGGNEQFF
TRBV14	TRBJ2-3	-	-	TGTGCCAGCAGCCAACCTGTTTATTGGGGTGGCACAGATACGCAGTATTTT	CASSQPVYWGGTDTQYF